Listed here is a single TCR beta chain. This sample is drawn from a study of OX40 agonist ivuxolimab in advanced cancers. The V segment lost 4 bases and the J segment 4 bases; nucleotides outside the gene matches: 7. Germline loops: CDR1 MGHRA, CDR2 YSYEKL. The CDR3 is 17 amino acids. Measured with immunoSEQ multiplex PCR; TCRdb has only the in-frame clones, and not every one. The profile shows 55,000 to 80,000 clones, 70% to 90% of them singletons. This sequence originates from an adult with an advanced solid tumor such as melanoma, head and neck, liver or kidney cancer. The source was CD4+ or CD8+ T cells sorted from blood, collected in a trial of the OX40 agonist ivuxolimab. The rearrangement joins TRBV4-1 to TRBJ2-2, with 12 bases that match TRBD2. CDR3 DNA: TGCGCCAGCAGCCGACTCGGACTAGCGGGGCCCACCGGGGAGCTGTTTTTT. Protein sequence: CASSRLGLAGPTGELFF.